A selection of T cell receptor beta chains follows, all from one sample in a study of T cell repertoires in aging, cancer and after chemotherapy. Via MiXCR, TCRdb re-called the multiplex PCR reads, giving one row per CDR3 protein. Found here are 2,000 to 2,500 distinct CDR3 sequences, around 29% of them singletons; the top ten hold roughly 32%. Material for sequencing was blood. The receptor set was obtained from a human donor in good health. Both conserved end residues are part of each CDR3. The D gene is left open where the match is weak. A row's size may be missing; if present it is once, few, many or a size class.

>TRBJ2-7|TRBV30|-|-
CAWRGGRWDEQYF
TGTGCCTGGAGAGGGGGGCGCTGGGACGAGCAGTACTTC
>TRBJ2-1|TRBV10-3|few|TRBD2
CAIGGREGFLSYNEQFF
TGTGCCATCGGTGGGCGGGAGGGATTTCTCTCCTACAATGAGCAGTTCTTC
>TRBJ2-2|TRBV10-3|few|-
CAITPGPYTGELFF
TGTGCCATCACTCCGGGACCATACACCGGGGAGCTGTTTTTT
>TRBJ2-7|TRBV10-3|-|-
CATQGGGINEQYF
TGTGCCACTCAGGGGGGGGGTATCAACGAGCAGTACTTC
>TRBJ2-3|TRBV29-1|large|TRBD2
CSVSRGLAVSDTQYF
TGCAGCGTTTCACGGGGACTAGCGGTCTCGGATACGCAGTATTTT
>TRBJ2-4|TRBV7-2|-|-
CASSLRGPFKNIQYF
TGTGCCAGCAGCTTAAGAGGCCCGTTCAAAAACATTCAGTACTTC
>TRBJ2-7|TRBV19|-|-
CASNIGRGAVRNEQYF
TGTGCCAGCAATATCGGACGGGGGGCTGTTCGGAACGAGCAGTACTTC
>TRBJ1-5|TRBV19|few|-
CASSTRPTNRGRSNQPQHF
TGTGCCAGTAGTACAAGGCCGACTAATAGGGGCAGGAGCAATCAGCCCCAGCATTTT
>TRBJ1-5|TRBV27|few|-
CASSSHGPNQPQHF
TGTGCCAGCAGCAGCCATGGGCCCAATCAGCCCCAGCATTTT
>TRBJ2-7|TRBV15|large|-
CATSRDPSGYEQYF
TGTGCCACCAGCAGAGATCCGTCTGGCTACGAGCAGTACTTC
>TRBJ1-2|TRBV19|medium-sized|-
CASRGQGNYGYTF
TGTGCCAGTAGGGGGCAGGGCAACTATGGCTACACCTTC
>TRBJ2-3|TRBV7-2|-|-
CASSLAWDTQYF
TGTGCCAGCAGCTTAGCCTGGGATACGCAGTATTTT
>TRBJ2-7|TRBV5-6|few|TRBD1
CASTGTGSTYEQYF
TGTGCCAGCACCGGGACAGGGAGCACCTACGAGCAGTACTTC
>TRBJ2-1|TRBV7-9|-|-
CASKGDYNEQFF
TGTGCCAGCAAGGGCGATTACAATGAGCAGTTCTTC
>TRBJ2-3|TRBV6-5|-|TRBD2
CASGFPTSGRETDTQYF
TGTGCCAGCGGCTTCCCCACTAGCGGGAGAGAGACAGATACGCAGTATTTT
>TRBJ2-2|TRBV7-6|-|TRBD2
CASSLLAGVVGELFF
TGTGCCAGCAGCTTGCTAGCGGGAGTGGTCGGGGAGCTGTTTTTT
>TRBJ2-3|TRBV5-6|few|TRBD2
CASSLVTSGSADTQYF
TGTGCCAGCAGCTTGGTCACTAGCGGGAGTGCAGATACGCAGTATTTT
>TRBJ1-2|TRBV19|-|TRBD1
CASSILTGGYGYTF
TGTGCCAGTAGTATATTAACAGGGGGCTATGGCTACACCTTC
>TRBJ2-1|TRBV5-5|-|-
CASSLDSEVYNEQFF
TGTGCCAGCAGCTTGGATAGCGAGGTCTACAATGAGCAGTTCTTC
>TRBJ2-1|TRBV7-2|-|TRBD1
CASSPGKGAGGF
TGTGCCAGCAGCCCAGGAAAAGGGGCAGGGGGCTTC
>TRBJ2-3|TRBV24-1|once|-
CATSDPGTGDTQYF
TGTGCCACCAGTGATCCCGGGACCGGAGATACGCAGTATTTT
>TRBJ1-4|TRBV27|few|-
CASSPPGREKLFF
TGTGCCAGCAGTCCCCCTGGGAGGGAAAAACTGTTTTTT
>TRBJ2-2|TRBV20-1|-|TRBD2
CSAGTTNTGELFF
TGCAGTGCCGGGACTACGAACACCGGGGAGCTGTTTTTT
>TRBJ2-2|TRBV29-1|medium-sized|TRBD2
CSASKAGGPGTGELFF
TGCAGCGCCAGTAAGGCGGGAGGGCCCGGCACCGGGGAGCTGTTTTTT
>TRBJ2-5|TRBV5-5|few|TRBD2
CASSLGEGRQETQYF
TGTGCCAGCAGCTTGGGGGAGGGGAGGCAAGAGACCCAGTACTTC
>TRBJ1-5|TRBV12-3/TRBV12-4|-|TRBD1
CASSEDRRNQPQHF
TGTGCCAGCAGTGAGGACAGGCGCAATCAGCCCCAGCATTTT
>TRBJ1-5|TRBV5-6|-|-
CASSLRTASNQPQHF
TGTGCCAGCAGCTTGAGGACAGCTAGCAATCAGCCCCAGCATTTT
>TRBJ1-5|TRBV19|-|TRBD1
CASSKNRDRGVGPQHF
TGTGCCAGTAGTAAAAACCGGGACAGGGGGGTGGGGCCCCAGCATTTT
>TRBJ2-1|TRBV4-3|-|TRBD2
CASSLWREAYNEQFF
TGCGCCAGCAGCCTTTGGCGGGAGGCCTACAATGAGCAGTTCTTC
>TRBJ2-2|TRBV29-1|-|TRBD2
CSVSHRGRGGAGELFF
TGCAGCGTTTCCCACCGCGGGAGGGGGGGGGCCGGGGAGCTGTTTTTT
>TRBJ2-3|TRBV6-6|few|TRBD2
CASSLGLAGGPDTQYF
TGTGCCAGCAGTCTAGGACTAGCGGGAGGCCCAGATACGCAGTATTTT
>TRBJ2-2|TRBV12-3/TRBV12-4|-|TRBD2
CASSLVASGRGGAGELFF
TGTGCCAGCAGTTTGGTGGCTAGCGGGAGGGGGGGGGCCGGGGAGCTGTTTTTT
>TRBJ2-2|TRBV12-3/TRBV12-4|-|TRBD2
CASREAGVGTGELFF
TGTGCCAGCAGGGAAGCGGGAGTCGGGACCGGGGAGCTGTTTTTT
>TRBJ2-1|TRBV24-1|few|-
CATSIGNEQFF
TGTGCCACCAGTATAGGCAATGAGCAGTTCTTC
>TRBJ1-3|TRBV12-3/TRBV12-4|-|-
CASSLRAGVSGNTIYF
TGTGCCAGCAGTTTAAGGGCTGGGGTCTCTGGAAACACCATATATTTT
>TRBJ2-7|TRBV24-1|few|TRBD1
CATSDMDRLGYEQYF
TGTGCCACCAGTGATATGGACAGGTTGGGGTACGAGCAGTACTTC
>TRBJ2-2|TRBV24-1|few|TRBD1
CATGTGVATGELFF
TGTGCCACCGGGACAGGGGTCGCCACCGGGGAGCTGTTTTTT
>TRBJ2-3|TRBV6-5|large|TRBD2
CASSSGRPTDTQYF
TGTGCCAGCAGTAGCGGGAGGCCCACAGATACGCAGTATTTT
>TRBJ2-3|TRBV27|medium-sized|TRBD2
CASSLEASGGPTDTQYF
TGTGCCAGCAGTCTCGAGGCTAGCGGGGGGCCCACAGATACGCAGTATTTT
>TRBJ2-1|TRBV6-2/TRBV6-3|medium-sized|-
CASSYQGEAYNEQFF
TGTGCCAGCAGTTACCAGGGAGAGGCGTACAATGAGCAGTTCTTC
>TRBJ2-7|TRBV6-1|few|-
CASSPPQGGDYEQYF
TGTGCCAGCAGTCCTCCACAGGGTGGAGACTACGAGCAGTACTTC
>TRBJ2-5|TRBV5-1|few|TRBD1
CASSLQTGGETQYF
TGCGCCAGCAGCTTACAAACAGGGGGGGAGACCCAGTACTTC
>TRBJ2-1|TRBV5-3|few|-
CARSCGTDYNEQFF
TGTGCCAGAAGCTGCGGGACGGACTACAATGAGCAGTTCTTC
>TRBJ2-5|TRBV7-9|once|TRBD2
CASSLGLAGLGETQYF
TGTGCCAGCAGCTTGGGACTAGCGGGATTGGGAGAGACCCAGTACTTC
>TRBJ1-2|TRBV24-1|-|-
CAPPKMTGLSYGYTF
TGTGCCCCCCCCAAAATGACAGGATTATCATATGGCTACACCTTC
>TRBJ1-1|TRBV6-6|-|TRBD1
CASADGMNRGPAFF
TGTGCCAGCGCCGACGGGATGAACAGGGGGCCGGCTTTCTTT
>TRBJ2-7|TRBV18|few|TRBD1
CASSPSGTGVEQYF
TGTGCCAGCTCACCCTCCGGGACAGGGGTCGAGCAGTACTTC
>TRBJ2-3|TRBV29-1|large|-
CSVETNRADTQYF
TGCAGCGTCGAGACCAACAGGGCAGATACGCAGTATTTT
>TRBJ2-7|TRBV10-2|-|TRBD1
CASSDSGQGYEQYF
TGCGCCAGCAGTGACTCGGGACAGGGGTACGAGCAGTACTTC
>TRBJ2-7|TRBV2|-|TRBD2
CASSKLAGGYEQYF
TGTGCCAGCAGTAAACTAGCGGGGGGCTACGAGCAGTACTTC
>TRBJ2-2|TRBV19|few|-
CASTGIYSTGELFF
TGTGCCAGTACGGGGATATACTCCACCGGGGAGCTGTTTTTT
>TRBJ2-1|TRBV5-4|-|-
CASSFGGVGYNEQFF
TGTGCCAGCAGCTTTGGGGGAGTCGGGTACAATGAGCAGTTCTTC
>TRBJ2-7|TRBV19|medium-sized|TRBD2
CASSPREGLSYEQYF
TGTGCCAGTAGTCCGCGGGAGGGCTTGTCCTACGAGCAGTACTTC
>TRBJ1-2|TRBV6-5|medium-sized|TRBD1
CASSYSPTGGIGYTF
TGTGCCAGCAGTTACTCCCCGACAGGGGGCATAGGATACACCTTC